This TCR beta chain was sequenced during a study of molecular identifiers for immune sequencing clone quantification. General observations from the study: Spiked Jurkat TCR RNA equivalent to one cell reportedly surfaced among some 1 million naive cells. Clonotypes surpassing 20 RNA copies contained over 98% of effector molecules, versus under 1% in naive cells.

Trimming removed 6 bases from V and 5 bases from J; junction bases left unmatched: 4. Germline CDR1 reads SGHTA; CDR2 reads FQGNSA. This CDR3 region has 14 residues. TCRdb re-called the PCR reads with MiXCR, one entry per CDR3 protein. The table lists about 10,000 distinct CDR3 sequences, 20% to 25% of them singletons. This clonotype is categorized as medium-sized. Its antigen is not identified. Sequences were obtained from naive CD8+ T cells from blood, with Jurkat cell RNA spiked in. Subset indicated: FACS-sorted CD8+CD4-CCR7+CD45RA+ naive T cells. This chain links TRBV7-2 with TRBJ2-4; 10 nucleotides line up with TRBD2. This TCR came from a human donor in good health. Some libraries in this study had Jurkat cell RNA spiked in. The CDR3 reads CASRSTSGENIQYF. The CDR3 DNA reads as TGTGCCAGCAGATCTACTAGCGGGGAAAACATTCAGTACTTC.